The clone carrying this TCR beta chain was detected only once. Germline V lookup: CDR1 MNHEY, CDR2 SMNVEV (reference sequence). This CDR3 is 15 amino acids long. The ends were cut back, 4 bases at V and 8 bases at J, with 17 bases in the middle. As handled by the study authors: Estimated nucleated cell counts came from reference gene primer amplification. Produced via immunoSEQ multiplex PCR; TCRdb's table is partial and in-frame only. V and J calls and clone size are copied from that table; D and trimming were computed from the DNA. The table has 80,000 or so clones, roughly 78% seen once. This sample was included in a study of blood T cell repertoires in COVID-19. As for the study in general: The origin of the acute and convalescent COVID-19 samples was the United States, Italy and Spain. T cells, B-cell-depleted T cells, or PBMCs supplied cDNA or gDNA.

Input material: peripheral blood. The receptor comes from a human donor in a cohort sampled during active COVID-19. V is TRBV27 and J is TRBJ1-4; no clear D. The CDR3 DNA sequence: TGTGCCAGCAGTTCCCCCCGGGTTACGGTGGAAAAACTGTTTTTT. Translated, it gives CASSSPRVTVEKLFF.